What follows describes a single TCR beta chain. This specimen belongs to a study of cytomegalovirus exposure and HLA in healthy donors. PCR amplification relied on 60 Vbeta primers (plus 13 Jbeta primers). Profiled with immunoSEQ multiplex PCR; TCRdb holds only in-frame clones, not every one. The sample consists of around 140,000 clones, less than 85% of them appearing once. Germline V gene sequence: CDR1 SGHAT, CDR2 FQNNGV. The CDR3 covers 13 residues. V lost 1 base, J lost 7 bases, and 1 base stayed unmatched. This chain links TRBV11-2 with TRBJ2-1; 7 bases align to TRBD2. This TCR was recovered from an older woman in good health and CMV-seropositive. The sample taken for sequencing was PBMCs. For the CDR3, the DNA is TGTGCCAGCAGCTTAGGGGGGGGAAATGAGCAGTTCTTC. Protein sequence: CASSLGGGNEQFF.